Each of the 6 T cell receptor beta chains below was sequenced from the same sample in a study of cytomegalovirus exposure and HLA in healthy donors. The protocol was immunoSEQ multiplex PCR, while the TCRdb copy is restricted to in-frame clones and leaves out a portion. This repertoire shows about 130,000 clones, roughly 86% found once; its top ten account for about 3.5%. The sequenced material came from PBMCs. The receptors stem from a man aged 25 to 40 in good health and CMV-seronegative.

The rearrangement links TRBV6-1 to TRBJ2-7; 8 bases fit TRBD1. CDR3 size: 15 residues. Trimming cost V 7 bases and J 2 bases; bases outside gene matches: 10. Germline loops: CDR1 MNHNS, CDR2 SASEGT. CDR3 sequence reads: CASIYGRGLTYEQYF. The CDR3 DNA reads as TGTGCCAGCATATATGGCAGGGGGCTCACCTACGAGCAGTACTTC.

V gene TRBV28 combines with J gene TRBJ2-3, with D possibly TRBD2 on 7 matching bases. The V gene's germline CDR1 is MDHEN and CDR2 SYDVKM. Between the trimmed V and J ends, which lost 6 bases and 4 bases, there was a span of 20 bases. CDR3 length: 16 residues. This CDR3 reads CASSLRSGRGADTQYF. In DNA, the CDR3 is TGTGCCAGCAGCCTTAGGTCAGGGAGGGGGGCAGATACGCAGTATTTT.

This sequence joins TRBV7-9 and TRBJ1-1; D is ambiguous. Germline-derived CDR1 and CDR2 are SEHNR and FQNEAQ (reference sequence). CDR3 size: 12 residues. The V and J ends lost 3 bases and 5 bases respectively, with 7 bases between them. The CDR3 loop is CASSFSSTEAFF. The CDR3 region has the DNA TGTGCCAGCAGCTTTTCCTCTACTGAAGCTTTCTTT.

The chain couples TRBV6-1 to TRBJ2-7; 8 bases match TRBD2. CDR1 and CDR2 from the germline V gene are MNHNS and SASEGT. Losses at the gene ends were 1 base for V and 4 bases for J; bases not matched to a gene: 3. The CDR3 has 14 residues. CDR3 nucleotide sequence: TGTGCCAGCAGTGAAGGAAGCGGGGGATACGAGCAGTACTTC. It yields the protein CASSEGSGGYEQYF.

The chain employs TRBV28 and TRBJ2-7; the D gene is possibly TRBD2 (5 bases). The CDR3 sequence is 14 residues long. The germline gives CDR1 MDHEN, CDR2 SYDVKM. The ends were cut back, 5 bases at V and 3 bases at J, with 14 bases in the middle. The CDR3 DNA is TGTGCCAGCAGTATCGGGGTCGGGGTCTACGAGCAGTACTTC. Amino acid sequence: CASSIGVGVYEQYF.

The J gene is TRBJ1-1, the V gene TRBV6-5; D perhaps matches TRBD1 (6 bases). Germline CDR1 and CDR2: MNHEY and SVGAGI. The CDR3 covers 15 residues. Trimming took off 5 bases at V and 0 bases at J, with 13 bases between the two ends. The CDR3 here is CASSNDRRLNTEAFF. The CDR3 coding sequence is TGTGCCAGCAGTAACGACAGGCGACTGAACACTGAAGCTTTCTTT.